These T cell receptor beta chains were read from a single sample in a study of monozygotic twins with inflammatory bowel disease. TCRdb reprocessed the 5' RACE reads and reports one entry per CDR3 protein, with no DNA. Its clone listing holds 300,000 to 400,000 distinct CDR3 sequences. Specimen: blood. These receptors came from a human donor with ulcerative colitis or Crohn's disease, or a healthy co-twin of an affected twin (not recorded which). CDR3s include the opening cysteine and the closing phenylalanine or tryptophan.

V	J	CDR3
TRBV28	TRBJ1-1	CASSSDLLNTEAFF
TRBV5-1	TRBJ2-2	CASRTGDGELFF
TRBV20-1	TRBJ2-7	CSAYQDRSYEQYF
TRBV10-3	TRBJ1-5	CAISEGGPNQPQHF
TRBV5-4	TRBJ2-7	CASSLGTEDYEQYF
TRBV27	TRBJ1-1	CASSLRAGAGSTEAFF
TRBV12-3/TRBV12-4	TRBJ1-5	CASSPYLRGDGNQPQHF
TRBV7-9	TRBJ2-3	CASSLPYDTTQYF
TRBV20-1	TRBJ1-2	CSARDPTLTDGYTF
TRBV5-1	TRBJ2-7	CASSWGLAGVEQYF
TRBV5-1	TRBJ2-1	CASSLGEAMEYNEQFF
TRBV28	TRBJ1-4	CASSAGRDEKLFF
TRBV5-1	TRBJ2-7	CASSLGGQSNYEQYF
TRBV7-9	TRBJ1-2	CASSLAGYNFGYTF
TRBV27	TRBJ2-7	CASSSGLGLAVEQYF
TRBV21-1	TRBJ2-1	CASSKGEGSAYNEQFF
TRBV3-1	TRBJ2-2	CASRVGQPNTGGLFF
TRBV2	TRBJ2-1	CASRDVGSTIFLEQFF
TRBV20-1	TRBJ2-2	CSARSPKGARTGELFF
TRBV12-5	TRBJ2-1	CASGLVPRGSYNEQFF
TRBV6-6	TRBJ2-7	CASSYFISIYEQYF
TRBV7-9	TRBJ2-7	CASSLDVDRIRYEQYF
TRBV4-1	TRBJ2-1	CASSQISINEQFF
TRBV7-3	TRBJ2-7	CASSSYLGAAYEQYF
TRBV5-5	TRBJ1-2	CASSLGVNTGTNYGYTF
TRBV7-2	TRBJ2-1	CASRPPGGTTYNEQFF
TRBV9	TRBJ2-5	CASSKGGYDRQETQYF
TRBV14	TRBJ2-7	CASSLWDNSYEQYF
TRBV20-1	TRBJ2-3	CSATQGDTQYF
TRBV27	TRBJ2-3	CASSPKRTSGTTRTDTQYF
TRBV5-6	TRBJ1-2	CASSTDTQYGYTF
TRBV5-1	TRBJ2-3	CASSLAEGGPDTQYF
TRBV6-6	TRBJ1-2	CASTDLHYYGYTF
TRBV20-1	TRBJ2-7	CSASSGRADEQYF
TRBV7-2	TRBJ1-5	CASSLVGNSNQPQHF
TRBV6-2/TRBV6-3	TRBJ1-1	CASSSSRTEAFF
TRBV10-3	TRBJ2-5	CATGFQETQYF
TRBV7-9	TRBJ2-1	CASSSNRPSYNEQFF
TRBV20-1	TRBJ2-2	CSAVLDRTNTGELFF
TRBV6-1	TRBJ2-5	CASSDFLPGLAGGETQYF
TRBV10-3	TRBJ2-7	CAITWAGNSYEQYF
TRBV29-1	TRBJ2-7	CSARDRVYEQYF
TRBV10-3	TRBJ1-2	CAISDRGLEGSGYTF
TRBV6-1	TRBJ1-5	CASRSGTAPNQPQHF
TRBV7-6	TRBJ2-3	CASSLGTAIRTDTQYF
TRBV20-1	TRBJ2-3	CSANARRAATDTQYF
TRBV19	TRBJ1-2	CASSIPGTGGGYTF
TRBV5-5	TRBJ2-7	CASSLDVGYEQYF
TRBV2	TRBJ2-5	CASSEARTSGVETQYF
TRBV5-6	TRBJ2-7	CASSGFGGEQYF
TRBV5-1	TRBJ2-1	CASSSGRLAGVDNEQFF
TRBV25-1	TRBJ2-4	CASSGLDKNIQYF
TRBV20-1	TRBJ2-5	CSAFLLLGRTGETQYF
TRBV18	TRBJ2-3	CASSLRRGTGESRGTDTQYF
TRBV30	TRBJ2-3	CAWTEGGTDTQYF
TRBV28	TRBJ1-1	CASSFRTGPNTEAFF
TRBV4-1	TRBJ2-3	CASSRQPDTQYF